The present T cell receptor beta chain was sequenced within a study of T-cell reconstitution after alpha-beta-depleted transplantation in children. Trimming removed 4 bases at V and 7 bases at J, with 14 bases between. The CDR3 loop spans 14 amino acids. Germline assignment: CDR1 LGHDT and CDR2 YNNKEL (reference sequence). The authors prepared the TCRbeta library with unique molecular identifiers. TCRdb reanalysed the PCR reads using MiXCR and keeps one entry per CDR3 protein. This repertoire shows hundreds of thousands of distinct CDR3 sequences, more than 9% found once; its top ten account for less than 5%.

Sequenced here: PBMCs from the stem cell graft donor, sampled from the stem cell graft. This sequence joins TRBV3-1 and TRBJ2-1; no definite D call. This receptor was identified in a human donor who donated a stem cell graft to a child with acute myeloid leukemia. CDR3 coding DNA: TGTGCCAGCAGCCTTCGGACGGGCTTTAATGAGCAGTTCTTC. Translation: CASSLRTGFNEQFF.